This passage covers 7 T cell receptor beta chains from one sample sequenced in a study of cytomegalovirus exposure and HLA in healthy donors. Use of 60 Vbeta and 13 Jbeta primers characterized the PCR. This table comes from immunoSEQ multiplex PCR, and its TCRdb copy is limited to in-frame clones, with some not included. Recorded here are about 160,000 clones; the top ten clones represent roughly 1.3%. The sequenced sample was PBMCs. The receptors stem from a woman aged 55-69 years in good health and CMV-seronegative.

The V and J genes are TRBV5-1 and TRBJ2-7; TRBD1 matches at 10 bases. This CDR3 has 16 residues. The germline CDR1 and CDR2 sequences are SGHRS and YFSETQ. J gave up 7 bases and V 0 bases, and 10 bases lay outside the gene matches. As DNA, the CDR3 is TGCGCCAGCAGCTTGGAAGGCCCGGGGACAGGGGATGAGCAGTACTTC. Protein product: CASSLEGPGTGDEQYF.

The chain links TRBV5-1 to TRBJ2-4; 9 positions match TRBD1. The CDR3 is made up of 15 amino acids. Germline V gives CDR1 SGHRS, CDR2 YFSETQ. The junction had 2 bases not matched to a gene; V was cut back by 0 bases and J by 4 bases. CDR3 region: CASSLDGTGKNIQYF. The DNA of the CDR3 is TGCGCCAGCAGCTTGGATGGGACAGGGAAAAACATTCAGTACTTC.

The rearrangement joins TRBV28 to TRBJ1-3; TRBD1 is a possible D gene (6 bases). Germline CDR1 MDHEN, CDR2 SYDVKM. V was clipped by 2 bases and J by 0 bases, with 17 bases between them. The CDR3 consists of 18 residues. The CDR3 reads CASSLTARGAYSGNTIYF. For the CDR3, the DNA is TGTGCCAGCAGTTTAACGGCCCGGGGGGCCTACTCTGGAAACACCATATATTTT.

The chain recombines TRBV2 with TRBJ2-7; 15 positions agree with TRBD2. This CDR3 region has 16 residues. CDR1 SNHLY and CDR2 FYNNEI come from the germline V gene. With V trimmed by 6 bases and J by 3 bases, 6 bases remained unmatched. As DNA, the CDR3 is TGTGCCAGCAGCCGGGGACTAGCGGGGGGTGGCTACGAGCAGTACTTC. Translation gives CASSRGLAGGGYEQYF.

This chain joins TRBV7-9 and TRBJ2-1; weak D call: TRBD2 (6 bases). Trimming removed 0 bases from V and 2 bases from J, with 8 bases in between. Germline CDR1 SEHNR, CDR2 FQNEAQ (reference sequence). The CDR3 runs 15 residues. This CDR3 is CASSLAGRTYNEQFF. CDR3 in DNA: TGTGCCAGCAGCTTAGCGGGGAGGACCTACAATGAGCAGTTCTTC.

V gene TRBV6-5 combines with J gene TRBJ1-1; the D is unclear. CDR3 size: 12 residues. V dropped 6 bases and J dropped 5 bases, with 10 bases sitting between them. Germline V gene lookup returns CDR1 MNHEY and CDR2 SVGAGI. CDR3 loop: CASRPSRTEAFF. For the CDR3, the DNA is TGTGCCAGCAGGCCGTCCAGAACTGAAGCTTTCTTT.

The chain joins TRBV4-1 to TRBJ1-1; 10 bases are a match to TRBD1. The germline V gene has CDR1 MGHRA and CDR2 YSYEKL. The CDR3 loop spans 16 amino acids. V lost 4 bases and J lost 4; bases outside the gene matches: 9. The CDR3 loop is CASSLWTGGHGTEAFF. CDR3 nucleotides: TGCGCCAGCAGCCTATGGACAGGGGGTCACGGCACTGAAGCTTTCTTT.